The TCR beta chain described here comes from a study of cytomegalovirus exposure and HLA in healthy donors. Study-wide results and limits: Productive status was seen about 90% or about 30% of the time for most TCR beta V segments in an earlier analysis.

Points on this clone: Its specificity is not known.

There are 14 residues in the CDR3. V gave up 8 bases and J gave up 1 base, with 14 bases separating them. The germline gives CDR1 SEHNR, CDR2 FQNEAQ (reference sequence). The PCR used 60 Vbeta and 13 Jbeta primers. Method: immunoSEQ multiplex PCR; TCRdb's copy keeps in-frame clones and lacks some. Among about 99,000 clones listed, approximately 80% were seen once. The genes are TRBV7-9 and TRBJ1-1; D may be TRBD1 (5 bases). The sequence derives from a male donor in good health and CMV-seropositive. Material: PBMCs. The CDR3 sequence: CASSRDHPNTEAFF. The CDR3 coding sequence is TGTGCCAGCTCCAGGGATCATCCGAACACTGAAGCTTTCTTT.